The clone carrying this TCR beta chain was observed many times. The antigen is unknown. Trimming removed 5 bases from V and 10 bases from J, with 18 bases in between. The germline gives CDR1 MNHEY, CDR2 SVGAGI. The CDR3 has 15 residues. TCRdb re-analysed the 5' RACE reads in MiXCR, keeping a single row per CDR3 protein. The sample includes some 490,000 distinct CDR3 sequences, roughly 20% of them seen just once. This record comes from a study of T-cell memory formation after mild COVID-19. Whole-study results and caveats: Among contracting clones, CD4+ were mainly CM/EM and CD8+ enriched in EMRA. Clones that contracted from day 15 to 85 had balanced CD4/CD8; later expanders were CD4+ biased.

The J gene is TRBJ1-6, the V gene TRBV6-5, with TRBD1 as a possible D gene (6 bases). The sequence was obtained from an adult woman who had mild COVID-19 (a few samples of this study predate the infection). Cell type and time point are not known. Material for sequencing was PBMCs or a T cell subset sorted from them (not recorded which). CDR3 sequence reads: CASSPGQLSRSPLHF. The CDR3 DNA sequence: TGTGCCAGCAGTCCCGGACAGCTCTCTAGGTCACCCCTCCACTTT.